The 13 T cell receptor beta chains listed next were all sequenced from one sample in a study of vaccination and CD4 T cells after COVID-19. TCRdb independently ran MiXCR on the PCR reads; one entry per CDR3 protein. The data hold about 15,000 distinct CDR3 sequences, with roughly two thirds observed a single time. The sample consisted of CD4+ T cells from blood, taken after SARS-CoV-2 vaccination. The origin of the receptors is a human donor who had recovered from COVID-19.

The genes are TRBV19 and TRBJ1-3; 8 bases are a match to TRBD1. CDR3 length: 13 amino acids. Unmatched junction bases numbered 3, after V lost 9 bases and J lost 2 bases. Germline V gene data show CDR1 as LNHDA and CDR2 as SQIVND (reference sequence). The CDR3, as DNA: TGTGCCAGCTCAGGGGGCGCTGGAAACACCATATATTTT. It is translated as CASSGGAGNTIYF.

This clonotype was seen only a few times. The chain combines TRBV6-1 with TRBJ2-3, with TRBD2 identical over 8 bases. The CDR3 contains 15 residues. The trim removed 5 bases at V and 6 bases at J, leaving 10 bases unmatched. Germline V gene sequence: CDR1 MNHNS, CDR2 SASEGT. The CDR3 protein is CASSRYGLAGDTQYF. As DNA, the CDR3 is TGTGCCAGCAGTCGATATGGACTAGCTGGCGATACGCAGTATTTT.

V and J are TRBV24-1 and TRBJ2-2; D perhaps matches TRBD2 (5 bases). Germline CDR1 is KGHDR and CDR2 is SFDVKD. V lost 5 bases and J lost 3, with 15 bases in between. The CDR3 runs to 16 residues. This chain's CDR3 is CATSGLRGKHTGELFF. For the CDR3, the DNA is TGTGCCACCAGTGGCCTCCGGGGAAAACACACCGGGGAGCTGTTTTTT.

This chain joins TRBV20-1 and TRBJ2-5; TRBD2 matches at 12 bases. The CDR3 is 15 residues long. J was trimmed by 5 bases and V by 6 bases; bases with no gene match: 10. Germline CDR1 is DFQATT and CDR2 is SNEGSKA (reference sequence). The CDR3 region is CSAPVGTSGYETQYF. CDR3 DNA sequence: TGCAGTGCCCCGGTTGGGACTAGCGGGTATGAGACCCAGTACTTC.

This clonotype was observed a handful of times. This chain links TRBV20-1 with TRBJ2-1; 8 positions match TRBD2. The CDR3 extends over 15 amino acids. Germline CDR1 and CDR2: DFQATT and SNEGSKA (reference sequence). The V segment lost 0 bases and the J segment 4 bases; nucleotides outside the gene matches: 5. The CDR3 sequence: CSARESGSIYNEQFF. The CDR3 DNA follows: TGCAGTGCTAGAGAAAGCGGGAGTATATACAATGAGCAGTTCTTC.

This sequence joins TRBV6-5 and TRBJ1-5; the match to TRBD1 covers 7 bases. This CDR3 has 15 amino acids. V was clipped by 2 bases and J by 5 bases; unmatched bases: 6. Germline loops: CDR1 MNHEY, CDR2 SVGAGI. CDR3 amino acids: CASSYGGRGDQPQHF. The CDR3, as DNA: TGTGCCAGCAGTTACGGGGGCAGGGGGGATCAGCCCCAGCATTTT.

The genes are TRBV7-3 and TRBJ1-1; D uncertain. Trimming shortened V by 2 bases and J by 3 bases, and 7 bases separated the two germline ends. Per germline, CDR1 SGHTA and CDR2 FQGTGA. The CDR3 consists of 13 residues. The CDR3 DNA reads TGTGCCAGCAGCTTAGAGAGGGACACTGAAGCTTTCTTT. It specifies CASSLERDTEAFF.

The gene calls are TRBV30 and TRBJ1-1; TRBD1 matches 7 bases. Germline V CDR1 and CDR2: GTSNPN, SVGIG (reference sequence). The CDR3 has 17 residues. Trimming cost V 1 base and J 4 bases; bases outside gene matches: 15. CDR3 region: CAWSEVGTGAGSTEAFF. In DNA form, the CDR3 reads TGTGCCTGGAGTGAGGTGGGTACAGGGGCCGGGAGCACTGAAGCTTTCTTT.

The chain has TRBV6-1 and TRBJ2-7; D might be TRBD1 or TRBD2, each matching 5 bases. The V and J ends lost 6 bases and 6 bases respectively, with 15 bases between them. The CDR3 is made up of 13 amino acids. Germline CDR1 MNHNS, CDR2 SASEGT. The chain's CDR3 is CASRAGRQGEQYF. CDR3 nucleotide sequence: TGTGCCAGCAGGGCGGGCCGGCAGGGCGAGCAGTACTTC.

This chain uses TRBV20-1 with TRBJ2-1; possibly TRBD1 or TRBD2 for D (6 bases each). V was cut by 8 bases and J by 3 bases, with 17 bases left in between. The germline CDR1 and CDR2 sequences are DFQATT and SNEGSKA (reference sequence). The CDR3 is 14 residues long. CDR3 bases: TGCAGTCCTAAAAGGGGGGTGGGCTACAATGAGCAGTTCTTC. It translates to CSPKRGVGYNEQFF.

Here the CDR3 reads CASSPTPDSLYNEQFF. CDR3 nucleotides: TGTGCCAGTAGTCCAACACCCGACAGCCTTTACAATGAGCAGTTCTTC. The chain is built from TRBV19 and TRBJ2-1, with D perhaps matching TRBD1 (5 bases). CDR1 and CDR2 (germline): LNHDA, SQIVND (reference sequence). V dropped 5 bases and J dropped 4 bases, with 18 bases sitting between them. This CDR3 is built from 16 residues.

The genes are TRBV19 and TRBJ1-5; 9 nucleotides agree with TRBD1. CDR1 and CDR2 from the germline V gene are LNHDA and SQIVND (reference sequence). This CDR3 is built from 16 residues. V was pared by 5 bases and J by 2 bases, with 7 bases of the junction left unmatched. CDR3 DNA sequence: TGTGCCAGTAGTGACAGGGGGAACGACGGCAATCAGCCCCAGCATTTT. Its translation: CASSDRGNDGNQPQHF.

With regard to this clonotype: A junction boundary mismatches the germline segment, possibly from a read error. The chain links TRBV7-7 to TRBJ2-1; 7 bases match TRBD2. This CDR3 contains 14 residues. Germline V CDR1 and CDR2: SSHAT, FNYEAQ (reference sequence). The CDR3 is CASSPQRGAYEQCF. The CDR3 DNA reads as TGTGCTAGCAGCCCCCAGCGGGGCGCCTACGAGCAGTGCTTC.